This T cell receptor beta chain was sequenced in a study of OX40 agonist ivuxolimab in advanced cancers. Study-wide context: In this cohort, patients received ivuxolimab, an agonistic anti-OX40 (CD134) antibody.

About this clone itself: The antigen remains unidentified.

V lost 6 bases to trimming and J lost 4 bases, with 14 bases between them. The CDR3 has 14 amino acids. The germline V gene has CDR1 MDHEN and CDR2 SYDVKM. General study findings and limits: Both blood CD4+ and CD8+ T cells showed clonal growth by week 6 at 0.1 to 3.0 mg/kg.

Sequencing used immunoSEQ multiplex PCR; TCRdb keeps in-frame clones, though not all of them. The sample has around 81,000 clones, around four fifths seen once. The source was CD4+ or CD8+ T cells sorted from blood, collected in a trial of the OX40 agonist ivuxolimab. The clonotype was recovered from an adult with an advanced solid tumor such as melanoma, head and neck, liver or kidney cancer. The chain has TRBV28 and TRBJ2-3; a weak D match, TRBD1 (6 bases). Here the CDR3 reads CASSPRQAADTQYF. DNA for the CDR3: TGTGCCAGCAGCCCCCGACAGGCCGCAGATACGCAGTATTTT.